Given below is one T cell receptor beta chain in context. Its antigen remains unidentified. A much larger clone is a single base away; this may be a read error. The data stem from a study of CD8 T cells in ankylosing spondylitis. CDR3 length equals 13 residues. V shed 5 bases and J 10 bases; nucleotides not matched to a gene: 9. Looked up from germline, CDR1 is MNHEY and CDR2 is SVGEGT. Study observations and caveats: Seven to nine highly homologous variants formed a TCR beta motif that appeared characteristic of ankylosing spondylitis blood. In the blood and synovial fluid of reactive arthritis, some motif variants had been previously reported.

Quantitative 5'-RACE with molecular barcodes generated TCR beta libraries. TCRdb re-called the 5' RACE reads with MiXCR, one entry per CDR3 protein. The repertoire holds fewer than 550,000 distinct CDR3 sequences, with less than 6% as singletons. The TCR was taken from a male donor with ankylosing spondylitis. V is TRBV6-2 or TRBV6-3 and J is TRBJ2-3; 7 nucleotides match TRBD1. The sequenced material came from blood, either unsorted or a sorted T cell fraction (not recorded which). Written as DNA, the CDR3 is TGTGCCAGCAGTCCCCCAGGACAGGTTCCGCAGTATTTT. It is translated as CASSPPGQVPQYF.